The 3 T cell receptor beta chains below were found in one sample sequenced in a study of regulatory T cells in long-lasting Graves disease. Researchers made TCR beta libraries by using iRepertoire HTBI primers and running Arm-PCR on CDR3 regions. TCRdb re-called the multiplex PCR reads with MiXCR, one entry per CDR3 protein. The table records under 250,000 distinct CDR3 sequences, around a fifth of them present only once. The time point: newly diagnosed GD, antithyroid drugs for less than 3 months. PBMC RNA served as the TCR library source. In addition, the sample was reused for a study of T cells in Graves' hyperthyroidism and ophthalmopathy.

Material: peripheral blood mononuclear cells (PBMCs), obtained at new diagnosis, from a patient treated with antithyroid drugs. Receptor source: a woman aged 25 to 39 with Graves disease.

This clonotype was picked up many times. V gene TRBV6-5 combines with J gene TRBJ2-7, with a weak D call TRBD1 (6 bases). V lost 2 bases to trimming and J lost 6 bases, with 11 bases between them. The CDR3 has 13 amino acids. Germline V gene lookup returns CDR1 MNHEY and CDR2 SVGAGI. CDR3 sequence: CASSYQGMGEQYF. The CDR3 bases are TGTGCCAGCAGTTACCAGGGGATGGGCGAGCAGTACTTC.

V usage is TRBV11-1 and J usage is TRBJ2-5, with 12 bases lining up with TRBD2. This CDR3 spans 16 amino acids. V shed 7 bases and J 4 bases; nucleotides not matched to a gene: 10. Germline values: CDR1 SGHAT, CDR2 FQDESV (reference sequence). The CDR3 reads CASKDGTSGFGETQYF. The CDR3 DNA is TGTGCCAGCAAGGACGGGACTAGCGGGTTCGGAGAGACCCAGTACTTC.

As concerns this clonotype: This may be a read error: a much more frequent sequence differs by one nucleotide. The chain carries TRBV20-1 and TRBJ1-1; TRBD1 matches 7 bases. The CDR3 runs to 11 residues. CDR1 DFQATT and CDR2 SNEGSKA come from the germline V gene (reference sequence). CDR3 sequence: CRADRKTEAFF. The CDR3 nucleotides are TGCAGAGCGGACAGGAAAACTGAAGCTTTCTTT.